This entry describes one TCR beta chain. This clone was detected a few times. The clone's antigen remains unknown. No quality values exist for individual bases; no much larger clone is one base distant. In total, 666 healthy bone marrow donors made up the cohort. At the time of sampling, all cohort members were nominally healthy, though unrecorded immune exposures were likely present. The donor tested CMV seronegative and was one of the 352 seronegative cohort members. Each donor provided a peripheral blood sample, and peripheral blood mononuclear cells were used for TCR beta sequencing. Genomic DNA extraction from the blood cell samples was performed with the Qiagen DNeasy Blood Extraction Kit. The data were obtained in a study of cytomegalovirus exposure and HLA in healthy donors (dated by TCRdb to about 2017). Context from the whole study: In an earlier analysis of fewer than 750 of the donors, 250 to 300 Gb of sequence data and 117 million unique TCR beta sequences from about 190 million T cells were reported. An early release covering roughly 640 HLA-typed donors comprised approximately 290 gigabases of sequencing data and around 80 million unique TCR sequences. Of the approximately 400 genotyped donors, about 80% fell in the genetic ancestry cluster associated with self-reported Caucasian donors. The study was designed to test whether signatures of past pathogen exposure could be identified by cataloging public T cell receptors. The study used immunosequencing to profile the T cell repertoires of approximately 690 subjects and linked those repertoires to cytomegalovirus serostatus. In addition to the first cohort of 666 subjects, a separate validation cohort of 100 to 150 different subjects was used. The study combined high-throughput TCR immunosequencing, statistical association of individual TCRs with disease status, and machine learning to predict cytomegalovirus infection status. A later analysis re-examined previously published TCR beta repertoires from more than 600 donors and added high-resolution HLA genotyping to investigate patterns of TCR occurrence. Rather than using new phenotypic data, the later analysis identified candidate immune exposures from TCR beta sequences and from how often those sequences occurred across donors. To decide whether each TCR beta V gene segment behaved as functional or pseudogenic, an earlier analysis of some 540 of the donors relied on high-throughput TCR beta sequencing. Donor age, sex, ethnicity and CMV serostatus were collected together with the repertoire data. A later genetic analysis took genome-wide SNP genotypes for about three fifths of the roughly 670 donors and used that subset as a discovery cohort. Every repertoire in the discovery cohort had been generated on one and the same sequencing platform. Class I and class II HLA loci were covered by the typing at four-digit resolution. The number of donors typed differed by locus, with roughly 629-640 for A, B, C, DRB1 and DQB1, about 500 for DQA1, nearly 610 for DPA1, and approximately 470 for DPB1. Roughly five DR-DQ haplotypes were handled as single units for association and clustering, since linkage in the cohort was strong. Among 398 genotyped donors of the cohort, an average of about 240,000 unique TCR beta nucleotide sequences were sequenced per donor, 15% to 20% of them non-productive. General conclusions and limits of the study: When HLA alleles, especially DR and DQ, strongly co-occurred, attributing TCR associations to individual alleles was difficult. Specific HLA alleles were associated with 15,000 to 20,000 TCR beta sequences at a false discovery rate of 0.05 in a later analysis. The only immune exposure information available for the cohort was CMV serostatus. A total of fewer than 200 TCR beta chains were listed by the study as associated with cytomegalovirus. According to a later analysis, TCR association rates differed among HLA loci, with DRB1 alleles showing the most associated TCRs and HLA-C alleles showing the fewest. The cohort was sequenced for TCR beta chains only, and without alpha or paired-chain data the features that could be detected were limited. In a later analysis, HLA-associated TCR beta chains showed more clonal expansion and lower generation probabilities than non-associated chains that were equally common. In a later genetic analysis, a missense DCLRE1C variant was associated with V-gene and J-gene trimming of TCR beta chains, and the association was replicated in an independent cohort. In an earlier analysis of about 550 of the donors, most TCR beta V segments were observed in productive rearrangements about 90% or about 30% of the time, broadly matching IMGT annotations. Cytomegalovirus status was reported to be diagnosed by the classifier with high specificity and sensitivity in both the original and validation cohorts. Correlated functional status among segregating V segments might be attributable to linkage disequilibrium, but an unknown experimental factor could not be ruled out. It was suggested by the authors that the approach could potentially be generalized to other disease states and immunological phenotypes. The presence/absence analyses assumed that sequencing depth was roughly uniform across donors, and that assumption may not be true. Across donors, most TCR sequences were observed very rarely, whereas some public TCRs were present in many individuals. Because the 87-base-pair reads could not distinguish some IMGT-functional V segments, including TRBV6-2 and TRBV6-3, those segments were excluded. The earlier analysis of about 600 of the donors excluded some 15 rarely observed V segments, including chromosome 9 orphons, because counts were too low. According to a later genetic analysis, donors in an Asian-associated ancestry cluster had fewer N-insertions in productive TCRs than the approximately 710-donor mean. A further reported finding was that TCR beta sequences accurately predicted the HLA-A and HLA-B alleles for most subjects in the first cohort. The sequencing pipeline was judged likely to have produced a cluster of highly shared sequence variants as a technical artifact. In vitro tests confirmed that a few of the cytomegalovirus-associated TCR beta chains recognize cytomegalovirus antigens. A later analysis found that most CMV-associated TCR beta chains appeared HLA-restricted, with HLA associations seemingly driven largely by CMV exposure. A later analysis reported that several top co-occurrence clusters appeared linked to parvovirus B19, influenza, CMV and Epstein-Barr virus. Because HLA typing was unavailable for some donors at each locus, only the typed subset was used in association tests.

After removal of 8 bases from V and 4 bases from J, the junction retains 6 bases not matched to a gene. Based on the germline V gene (reference sequence), the CDR1 and CDR2 sequences are MNHNY and SVGAGI. CDR3 length: 14 amino acids, cysteine to phenylalanine. Kept here is only the CDR3 DNA, which spans 42 bases and is read in frame from base 1. The library relied on the immunoSEQ multiplex PCR assay. The multiplex PCR relied on a mix of 60 forward primers for TCR Vbeta segments and 13 reverse primers for TCR Jbeta segments. Amplification of the CDR3 region of rearranged TCR beta genes was performed with a multiplex PCR assay on genomic DNA. The amplified TCR beta libraries were sequenced on the Illumina HiSeq System as 87-base-pair reads. In the paper's pipeline: In a later analysis, around 80 million unique TCR beta chains were counted across the 650 to 700 repertoires, and roughly 11 million of these chains were shared by at least two donors. Raw reads were error-corrected and collapsed into unique sequences by a nearest-neighbor algorithm in which closely related sequences were merged to remove PCR and sequencing errors. To assign V, D and J gene segments, CDR3 sequences were aligned to IMGT reference sequences. For a sequence to be retained, at least a six-nucleotide match to both a V gene segment and a J gene segment was required. A rearrangement was called productive if the CDR3 had no stop codons and remained in frame with V and J, and every other rearrangement was called non-productive. Following IMGT convention, CDR3 was defined as the stretch from the second conserved V-encoded cysteine to the conserved J-encoded phenylalanine. The earlier analysis of fewer than 700 of the donors excluded sequences that lacked an unambiguous match to a single V gene segment. In an earlier analysis of about 590 of the donors, a V segment was called functional when productive rearrangements were above 56.7%, and segregating when the standard deviation between donors exceeded 5%. To diagnose cytomegalovirus status from the catalog of TCR beta chain sequences, a statistical classification framework was built. In a later analysis, V and J genes were assigned by comparing TCR nucleotide sequences against IMGT/GENE-DB human TR gene sequences. A later analysis assigned CDR3 sequences and most-parsimonious VDJ recombination scenarios with the TCRdist pipeline. In a later analysis, every TCR beta chain was defined by the combination of its CDR3 amino acid sequence and its V-gene family, and reads without a unique V-gene family were dropped. As a way to deal with suspected cross-contamination and a sequencing artifact, a later analysis dropped more than 500 nucleotide sequences that were highly shared and had low generation probability. In a later analysis, a clonal expansion index was calculated for each public chain from normalized within-repertoire ranks of inferred template counts. In a later analysis, generation probabilities were computed using a VDJ recombination model fitted to out-of-frame rearrangements, and the results were checked against IGoR. A later analysis scored TCR-TCR, TCR-HLA and TCR-CMV co-occurrence with hypergeometric tests, applying a repertoire-size bias correction to TCR pairs. A later analysis estimated false discovery rates by permuting HLA or CMV assignments 20 times. In a later analysis, co-occurring TCRs were grouped with DBSCAN, and TCRdist sequence similarity was added when clustering was performed within HLA-allele-positive subsets. Co-occurrence clustering excluded repertoires with fewer than 30,000 or more than 120,000 public chains, plus five with anomalous nucleotide sharing. The table was pulled from immuneACCESS by TCRdb, which kept in-frame rearrangements only. Such tables lose some clones; where checked, under half of the loss comes from unresolved V genes, and the rest has no known cause. V, J and clone size were drawn from that table, and D and trimming were deduced from the DNA. The sample yields around 130,000 clones; over 80% were counted once. Approximately 1.1% of the sample comes from the top ten.

Recombination joined TRBV6-6 with TRBJ2-1; TRBD2 fits 9 bases in the junction. The sequence came from a boy between 10 and 17 years old in good health and CMV-seronegative. Sequencing was carried out using PBMCs. The CDR3 protein sequence reads: CASGATSGYNEQFF. The DNA sequence reads TGTGCCAGCGGGGCGACTAGCGGATACAATGAGCAGTTCTTC.